This note documents a single T cell receptor beta chain sequence. In the authors' workflow: Researchers report that nucleated cell counts were estimated from reference gene primer amplification. Assay: immunoSEQ multiplex PCR; the TCRdb copy retains only in-frame clones and omits some. V, J and clone size reflect that table, while D and trimming were determined from the DNA. The table shows 240,000 or so clones, with roughly 88% occurring only once. Trimming cost V 5 bases and J 0 bases; bases outside gene matches: 6. The CDR3 is made up of 15 amino acids. Germline CDR1 reads SGHTA; CDR2 reads FQGNSA. The data were taken from a study of blood T cell repertoires in COVID-19.

Sample: PBMCs or T cells enriched from blood (not recorded which). This TCR was recovered from a woman between 45 and 60 years old who had recovered from COVID-19. The rearrangement links TRBV7-2 to TRBJ1-1; 7 bases agree with TRBD1. CDR3 amino acids: CASSPQTGMNTEAFF. In DNA form, the CDR3 reads TGTGCCAGCAGCCCTCAGACAGGGATGAACACTGAAGCTTTCTTT.